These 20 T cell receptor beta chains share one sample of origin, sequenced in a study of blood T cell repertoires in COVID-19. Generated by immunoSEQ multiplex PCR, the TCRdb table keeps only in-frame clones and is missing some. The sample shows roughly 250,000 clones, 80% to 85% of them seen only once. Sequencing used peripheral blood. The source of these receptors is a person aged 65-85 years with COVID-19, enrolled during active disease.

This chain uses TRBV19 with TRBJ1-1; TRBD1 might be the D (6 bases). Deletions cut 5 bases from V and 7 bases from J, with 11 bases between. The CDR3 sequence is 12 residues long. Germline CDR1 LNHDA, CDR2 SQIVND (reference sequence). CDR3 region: CASSVARGEAFF. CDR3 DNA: TGTGCCAGTAGTGTGGCCAGGGGTGAAGCTTTCTTT. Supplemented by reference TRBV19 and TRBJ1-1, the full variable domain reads DGGITQSPKYLFRKEGQNVTLSCEQNLNHDAMYWYRQDPGQGLRLIYYSQIVNDFQKGDIAEGYSVSREKKESFPLTVTSAQKNPTAFYLCASSVARGEAFFGQGTRLTVV.

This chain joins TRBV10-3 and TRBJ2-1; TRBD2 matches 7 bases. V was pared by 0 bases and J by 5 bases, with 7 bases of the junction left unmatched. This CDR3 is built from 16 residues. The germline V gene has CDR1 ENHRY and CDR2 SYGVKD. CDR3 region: CAISESMGGSNNEQFF. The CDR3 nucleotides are TGTGCCATCAGTGAGTCCATGGGGGGGAGCAACAATGAGCAGTTCTTC.

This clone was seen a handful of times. CDR3 protein: CASSPGTGTYNEQFF. CDR3 nucleotides: TGCGCCAGCAGCCCCGGGACAGGGACCTACAATGAGCAGTTCTTC. The genes are TRBV4-3 and TRBJ2-1; 9 bases are shared with TRBD1. Germline assignment: CDR1 LGHNA and CDR2 YSLEER. The CDR3 totals 15 residues. V lost 4 bases to trimming and J lost 2 bases; unmatched junction nucleotides: 3.

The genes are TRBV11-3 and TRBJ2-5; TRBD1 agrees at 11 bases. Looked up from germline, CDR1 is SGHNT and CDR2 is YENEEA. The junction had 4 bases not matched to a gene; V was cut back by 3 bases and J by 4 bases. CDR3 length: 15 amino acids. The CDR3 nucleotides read TGTGCCAGCAGCTTTAGGGGACAGGGGGGAGAGACCCAGTACTTC. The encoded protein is CASSFRGQGGETQYF.

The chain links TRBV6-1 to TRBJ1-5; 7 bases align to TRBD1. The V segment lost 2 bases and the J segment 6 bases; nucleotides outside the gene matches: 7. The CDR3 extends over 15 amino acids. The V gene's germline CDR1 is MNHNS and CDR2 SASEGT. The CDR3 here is CASSEFSRQGQPQHF. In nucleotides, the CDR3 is TGTGCCAGCAGTGAATTTTCCAGACAGGGTCAGCCCCAGCATTTT.

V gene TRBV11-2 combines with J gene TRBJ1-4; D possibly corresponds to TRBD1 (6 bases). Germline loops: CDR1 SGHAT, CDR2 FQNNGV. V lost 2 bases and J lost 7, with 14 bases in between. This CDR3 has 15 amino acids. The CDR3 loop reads CASSLRDRFGEKLFF. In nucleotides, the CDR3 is TGTGCCAGCAGCTTACGCGACAGGTTCGGTGAAAAACTGTTTTTT.

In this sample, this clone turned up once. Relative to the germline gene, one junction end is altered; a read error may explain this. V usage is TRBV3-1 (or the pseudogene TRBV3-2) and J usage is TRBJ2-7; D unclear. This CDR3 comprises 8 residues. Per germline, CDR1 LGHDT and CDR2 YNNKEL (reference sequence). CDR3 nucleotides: TGTGCCAGCAGCCAAGAACTCTTC. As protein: CASSQELF.

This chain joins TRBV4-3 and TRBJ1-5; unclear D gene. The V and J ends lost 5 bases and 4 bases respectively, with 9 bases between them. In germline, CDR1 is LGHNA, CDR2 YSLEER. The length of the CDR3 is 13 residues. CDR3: CASSDQINQPQHF. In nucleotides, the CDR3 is TGCGCCAGCAGCGATCAGATTAATCAGCCCCAGCATTTT.

In DNA, the CDR3 is TGTGCCAGCAGTTACGATGCGTGGAGCGGGGAGACCCAGTACTTC. This codes for CASSYDAWSGETQYF. V gene TRBV6-5 combines with J gene TRBJ2-5, with TRBD2 as a possible D gene (6 bases). Germline loops: CDR1 MNHEY, CDR2 SVGAGI. V lost 2 bases to trimming and J lost 5 bases, with 15 bases between them. The CDR3 totals 15 residues.

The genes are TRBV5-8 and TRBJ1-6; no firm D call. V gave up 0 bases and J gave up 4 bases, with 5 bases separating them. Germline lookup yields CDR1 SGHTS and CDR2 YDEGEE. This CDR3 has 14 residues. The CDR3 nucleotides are TGTGCCAGCAGCTTGGACGGGTATAATTCACCCCTCCACTTT. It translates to CASSLDGYNSPLHF.

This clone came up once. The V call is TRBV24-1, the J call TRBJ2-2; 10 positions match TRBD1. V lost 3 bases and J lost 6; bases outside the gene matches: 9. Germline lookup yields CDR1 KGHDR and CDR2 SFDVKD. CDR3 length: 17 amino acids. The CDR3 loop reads CATSDPTGGAVAGELFF. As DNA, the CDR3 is TGTGCCACCAGTGATCCGACAGGGGGCGCGGTGGCCGGGGAGCTGTTTTTT.

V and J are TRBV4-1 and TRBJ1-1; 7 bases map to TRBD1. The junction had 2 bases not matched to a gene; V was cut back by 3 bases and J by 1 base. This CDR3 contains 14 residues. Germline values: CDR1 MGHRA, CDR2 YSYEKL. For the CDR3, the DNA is TGCGCCAGCAGCCAGGACAGGACGAACACTGAAGCTTTCTTT. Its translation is CASSQDRTNTEAFF.

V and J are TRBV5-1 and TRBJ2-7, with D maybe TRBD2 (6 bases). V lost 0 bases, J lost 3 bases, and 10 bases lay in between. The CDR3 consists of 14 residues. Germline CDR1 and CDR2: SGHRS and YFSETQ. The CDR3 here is CASSLVSGGYEQYF. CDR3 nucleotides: TGCGCCAGCAGCTTGGTGTCCGGGGGCTACGAGCAGTACTTC.

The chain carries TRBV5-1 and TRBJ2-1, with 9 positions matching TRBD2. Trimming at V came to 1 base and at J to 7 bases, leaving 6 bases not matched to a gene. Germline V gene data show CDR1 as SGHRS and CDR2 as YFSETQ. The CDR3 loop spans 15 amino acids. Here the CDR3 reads CASSLTGTSSNEQFF. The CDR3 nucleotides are TGCGCCAGCAGCTTGACCGGGACTAGCTCGAATGAGCAGTTCTTC.

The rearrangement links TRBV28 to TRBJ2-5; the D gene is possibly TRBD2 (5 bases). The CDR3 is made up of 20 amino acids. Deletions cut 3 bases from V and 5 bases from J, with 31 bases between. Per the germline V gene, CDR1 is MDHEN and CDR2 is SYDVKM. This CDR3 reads CASSFPAATRANRPRETQYF. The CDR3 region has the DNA TGTGCCAGCAGTTTTCCAGCGGCCACTCGAGCGAATAGACCGCGGGAGACCCAGTACTTC.

The CDR3 nucleotides read TGTGCCAGCAGATATCCTAGCGGGGGAGTCAACGAGCAGTACTTC. It yields the protein CASRYPSGGVNEQYF. The rearrangement uses TRBV28 and TRBJ2-7, with 10 bases aligning to TRBD2. The V gene end was trimmed by 6 bases and the J gene end by 5 bases; junction bases not matched to a gene: 10. This CDR3 has 15 amino acids. Looked up from germline, CDR1 is MDHEN and CDR2 is SYDVKM.

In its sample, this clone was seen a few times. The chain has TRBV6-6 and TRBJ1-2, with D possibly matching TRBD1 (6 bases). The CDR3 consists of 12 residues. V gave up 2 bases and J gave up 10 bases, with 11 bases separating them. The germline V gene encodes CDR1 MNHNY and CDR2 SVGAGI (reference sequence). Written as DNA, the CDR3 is TGTGCCAGCAGTTACACACAGGGCGCCTACACCTTC. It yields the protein CASSYTQGAYTF.

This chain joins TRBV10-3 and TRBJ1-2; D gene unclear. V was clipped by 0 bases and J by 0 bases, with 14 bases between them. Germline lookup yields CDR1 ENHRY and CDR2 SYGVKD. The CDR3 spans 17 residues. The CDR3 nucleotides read TGTGCCATCAGTGAGTCCCCCGGGAGCAGAGCTAACTATGGCTACACCTTC. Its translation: CAISESPGSRANYGYTF.

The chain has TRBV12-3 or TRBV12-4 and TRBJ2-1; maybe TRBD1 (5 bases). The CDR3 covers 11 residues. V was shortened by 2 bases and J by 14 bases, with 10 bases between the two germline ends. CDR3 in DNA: TGTGCCAGCAGTTTAATTAGGGGAAAGTTCTTC. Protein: CASSLIRGKFF.

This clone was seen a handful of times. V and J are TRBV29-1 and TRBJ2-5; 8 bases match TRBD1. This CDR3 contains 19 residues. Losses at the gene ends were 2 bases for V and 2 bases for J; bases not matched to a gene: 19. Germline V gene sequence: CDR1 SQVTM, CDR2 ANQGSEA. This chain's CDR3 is CSVEPLPTGAPERQETQYF. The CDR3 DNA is TGCAGCGTTGAACCGCTGCCGACAGGGGCCCCCGAGAGGCAAGAGACCCAGTACTTC.